The 24 T cell receptor beta chains below all came from one sample that was sequenced in a study of T cells in Graves' hyperthyroidism and ophthalmopathy. RNA transcripts were the template for amplifying TCR beta CDR3 regions. RT-PCR in the first round (using the HTBI primer set) targeted the TCR CDR3. MiXCR was run by TCRdb on the multiplex PCR reads, yielding one entry per CDR3 protein. In the table there are 500,000 to 600,000 distinct CDR3 sequences, approximately 15% of which are singletons. The material sequenced was blood. These receptors were collected from a young woman with Graves' hyperthyroidism.

This clonotype was seen at least ten times. V and J are TRBV20-1 and TRBJ2-7; 14 bases fit TRBD2. The CDR3 loop spans 17 amino acids. V lost 6 bases, J lost 3 bases, and 13 bases stayed unmatched. Germline V gene sequence: CDR1 DFQATT, CDR2 SNEGSKA (reference sequence). CDR3 sequence (DNA): TGCAGTGCCCCAGGGACTAGCGGGAGAAGTAATGTCTACGAGCAGTACTTC. Translating it yields CSAPGTSGRSNVYEQYF.

This clonotype was counted ten times or more. The rearrangement joins TRBV7-9 to TRBJ2-5, with TRBD1 as a possible D gene (5 bases). This CDR3 is 17 amino acids long. The V gene lost 5 bases and the J gene lost 0 bases, with 19 bases spanning the gap. CDR1 is SEHNR, CDR2 FQNEAQ, per germline (reference sequence). The CDR3 loop is CASSTEEGQPYQETQYF. The CDR3 DNA is TGTGCCAGCAGCACAGAAGAAGGACAACCGTACCAAGAGACCCAGTACTTC.

This chain connects TRBV5-1 to TRBJ2-7; D call uncertain. V was clipped by 7 bases and J by 6 bases, with 20 bases between them. The germline CDR1 and CDR2 sequences are SGHRS and YFSETQ. The CDR3 runs to 14 residues. The chain's CDR3 is CASREDPSAREQYF. CDR3 in DNA: TGCGCCAGCCGCGAGGACCCATCGGCTCGCGAGCAGTACTTC.

This clonotype was seen more than once but under ten times. This rearrangement joins TRBV13 to TRBJ1-6; D gene ambiguous. Per germline, CDR1 PRHDT and CDR2 FYEKMQ (reference sequence). V lost 5 bases and J 8 bases, leaving 16 bases between the germline ends. There are 15 residues in the CDR3. CDR3 sequence reads: CASSLGRLRDSPLHF. CDR3 nucleotide sequence: TGTGCCAGCAGCCTTGGACGTCTCCGGGATTCACCCCTCCACTTT. Supplemented by reference TRBV13 and TRBJ1-6, the full variable domain reads AAGVIQSPRHLIKEKRETATLKCYPIPRHDTVYWYQQGPGQDPQFLISFYEKMQSDKGSIPDRFSAQQFSDYHSELNMSSLELGDSALYFCASSLGRLRDSPLHFGNGTRLTVT.

The table lists this clonotype with a few counts. The chain's CDR3 is CASSLGRGDTQYF. The CDR3 bases are TGTGCCAGCAGTTTGGGACGGGGGGATACGCAGTATTTT. V usage is TRBV12-3 or TRBV12-4 and J usage is TRBJ2-3, with D possibly matching TRBD2 (6 bases). V lost 3 bases and J 6 bases, leaving 10 bases between the germline ends. CDR3 length: 13 residues.

There are many counts of this clonotype. The chain couples TRBV28 to TRBJ2-7; 8 bases fit TRBD1. The CDR3 sequence is 15 residues long. V lost 5 bases to trimming and J lost 4 bases; unmatched junction nucleotides: 10. Germline lookup yields CDR1 MDHEN and CDR2 SYDVKM. This CDR3 is CASSTTGETLYEQYF. Here the CDR3 DNA reads TGTGCCAGCAGTACGACAGGGGAAACTTTATACGAGCAGTACTTC.

In this sample, this clonotype turned up a few times. The rearrangement joins TRBV6-6 to TRBJ2-1; D tentatively reads TRBD1 or TRBD2 (7 bases each). The germline gives CDR1 MNHNY, CDR2 SVGAGI (reference sequence). Trimming took off 0 bases at V and 10 bases at J, with 16 bases between the two ends. The length of the CDR3 is 15 residues. In DNA form, the CDR3 reads TGTGCCAGCAGTTACTCTAGGGGGCGGGGGAAAGAGCAGTTCTTC. This encodes CASSYSRGRGKEQFF.

The chain couples TRBV28 to TRBJ2-1; the D gene is possibly TRBD2 (5 bases). The CDR3 is 13 residues long. In germline, CDR1 is MDHEN, CDR2 SYDVKM. V lost 3 bases and J lost 8, with 11 bases in between. DNA of the CDR3: TGTGCCAGCAGTTTCGGTGAAGCGGATGAGCAGTTCTTC. It codes for CASSFGEADEQFF.

The chain is built from TRBV28 and TRBJ2-1; TRBD1 aligns across 7 bases. This CDR3 region has 11 residues. Germline values: CDR1 MDHEN, CDR2 SYDVKM. The trim removed 8 bases at V and 12 bases at J, leaving 7 bases unmatched. Here the CDR3 reads CASRRGFGQFF. The CDR3, as DNA: TGTGCCAGCCGCAGGGGGTTCGGGCAGTTCTTC. The full variable domain, completed using reference TRBV28 and TRBJ2-1, is DVKVTQSSRYLVKRTGEKVFLECVQDMDHENMFWYRQDPGLGLRLIYFSYDVKMKEKGDIPEGYSVSREKKERFSLILESASTNQTSMYLCASRRGFGQFFGPGTRLTVL.

Many counts were recorded for this clonotype. The rearrangement links TRBV5-1 to TRBJ2-5, with TRBD2 identical over 9 bases. Germline loops: CDR1 SGHRS, CDR2 YFSETQ. This CDR3 spans 18 amino acids. J was trimmed by 2 bases and V by 4 bases; bases with no gene match: 15. CDR3 loop: CASSPSIGGGAGQETQYF. CDR3 coding DNA: TGCGCCAGCAGCCCGAGCATCGGCGGGGGGGCTGGACAAGAGACCCAGTACTTC. The entire variable domain, with the rest obtained from reference TRBV5-1 and TRBJ2-5, is as follows: KAGVTQTPRYLIKTRGQQVTLSCSPISGHRSVSWYQQTPGQGLQFLFEYFSETQRNKGNFPGRFSGRQFSNSRSEMNVSTLELGDSALYLCASSPSIGGGAGQETQYFGPGTRLLVL.

This clonotype was found a few times. CDR3 bases: TGCAGTGCTAGCCGCGCAGGATACCAAGAGACCCAGTACTTC. Translated, it gives CSASRAGYQETQYF. The chain joins TRBV20-1 to TRBJ2-5; D not resolved. The germline CDR1 and CDR2 sequences are DFQATT and SNEGSKA (reference sequence). Trimming shortened V by 3 bases and J by 0 bases, and 11 bases separated the two germline ends. The CDR3 is made up of 14 amino acids.

The DNA of the CDR3 is TGTGCCAGCAGCGTAGCTCGGGAGGGGTTCCAAGAGACCCAGTACTTC. Translated: CASSVAREGFQETQYF. The chain combines TRBV9 with TRBJ2-5; 8 nucleotides agree with TRBD2. This CDR3 spans 16 amino acids. Trimming cost V 0 bases and J 1 base; bases outside gene matches: 5. Germline CDR1 and CDR2: SGDLS and YYNGEE.

This clonotype was seen a few times. This chain connects TRBV3-1 to TRBJ2-2; 7 bases fit TRBD2. Germline CDR1 LGHDT, CDR2 YNNKEL (reference sequence). The CDR3 extends over 18 amino acids. J was trimmed by 3 bases and V by 0 bases; bases with no gene match: 10. The CDR3 is CASSQDQLASIYTGELFF. The CDR3, as DNA: TGTGCCAGCAGCCAAGACCAACTAGCGAGTATATACACCGGGGAGCTGTTTTTT.

The rearrangement joins TRBV18 to TRBJ2-2; D unclear. The ends were cut back, 6 bases at V and 0 bases at J, with 8 bases in the middle. CDR3 length equals 14 residues. Per the germline V gene, CDR1 is KGHSH and CDR2 is LQKENI. The CDR3 reads CASSKGSNTGELFF. The CDR3 nucleotides read TGTGCCAGCTCGAAGGGTTCGAACACCGGGGAGCTGTTTTTT.

This clonotype has a count of ten or more. This sequence joins TRBV20-1 and TRBJ2-5; 9 positions match TRBD2. The CDR3 runs 15 residues. V lost 0 bases to trimming and J lost 4 bases; unmatched junction nucleotides: 6. Per germline, CDR1 DFQATT and CDR2 SNEGSKA (reference sequence). The DNA of the CDR3 is TGCAGTGCTAGAGATGAGGTAGCGGGGGCAGAGACCCAGTACTTC. Amino acid sequence: CSARDEVAGAETQYF.

This clonotype was seen many times. The chain links TRBV11-2 to TRBJ1-6; weak D call: TRBD1 (6 bases). CDR3 length: 14 amino acids. The V gene's germline CDR1 is SGHAT and CDR2 FQNNGV. V lost 5 bases, J lost 9 bases, and 14 bases lay in between. CDR3 residues: CASSPEGGSSPLHF. CDR3 nucleotides: TGTGCCAGCAGCCCCGAGGGGGGCAGTTCACCCCTCCACTTT.

J is TRBJ2-5 and V is TRBV6-6; D may be TRBD2 (6 bases). Trimming took off 2 bases at V and 4 bases at J, with 11 bases between the two ends. CDR1 and CDR2 (germline): MNHNY, SVGAGI (reference sequence). The CDR3 runs to 14 residues. CDR3 DNA: TGTGCCAGCAGTTACGCGGGTAGCGGAGAGACCCAGTACTTC. As protein: CASSYAGSGETQYF.

This clonotype was recorded many times. The rearrangement uses TRBV2 and TRBJ2-5, with no clear D. CDR3 size: 11 residues. Trimming took 7 bases from V and 4 from J, leaving 7 bases between them. Germline CDR1 SNHLY, CDR2 FYNNEI. This CDR3 is CASKVAETQYF. The DNA of the CDR3 is TGTGCCAGCAAAGTAGCAGAGACCCAGTACTTC.

This clonotype appeared many times. The rearrangement uses TRBV6-2 or TRBV6-3 and TRBJ2-4, with D possibly being TRBD1 or TRBD2 (6 bases each). CDR1 and CDR2 from the germline V gene are MNHEY and SVGEGT. This CDR3 is 17 amino acids long. V shed 0 bases and J shed 1 base, with 13 bases lying between them. The CDR3 DNA is TGTGCCAGCAGTTACTCGAGGGACGGGGGCGCCAAAAACATTCAGTACTTC. Translating gives CASSYSRDGGAKNIQYF.

This clonotype was seen repeatedly, ten times or more. J is TRBJ2-5 and V is TRBV7-2; TRBD1 is a possible D gene (6 bases). The CDR3 spans 13 residues. The germline V and J ends were trimmed by 1 base and 4 bases, with 7 bases remaining between them. The germline V gene has CDR1 SGHTA and CDR2 FQGNSA. CDR3 sequence: CASSLGRGETQYF. In nucleotides, the CDR3 is TGTGCCAGCAGCTTAGGCAGGGGAGAGACCCAGTACTTC.

This clonotype was observed many times. The genes are TRBV3-1 and TRBJ2-7; D is ambiguous. V was pared by 4 bases and J by 3 bases, with 16 bases between. CDR1 and CDR2 (germline): LGHDT, YNNKEL (reference sequence). The CDR3 runs 15 residues. DNA for the CDR3: TGTGCCAGCAGCCCCGCCGGCGGCGCCCTCTACGAGCAGTACTTC. Its protein is CASSPAGGALYEQYF.

In its sample, this clonotype was seen a few times. The rearrangement joins TRBV15 to TRBJ1-6; the D gene is possibly TRBD1 (6 bases). Germline assignment: CDR1 LNHNV and CDR2 YYDKDF (reference sequence). The CDR3 has 15 amino acids. V gave up 0 bases and J gave up 6 bases, with 9 bases separating them. Here the CDR3 reads CATSREDSLNSPLHF. CDR3 nucleotide sequence: TGTGCCACCAGCAGAGAGGACAGTCTTAATTCACCCCTCCACTTT.

This clonotype has at least ten counts. V gene TRBV29-1 combines with J gene TRBJ2-7; TRBD1 matches at 7 bases. The CDR3 contains 13 residues. The V gene's germline CDR1 is SQVTM and CDR2 ANQGSEA. Losses at the gene ends were 7 bases for V and 1 base for J; bases not matched to a gene: 7. CDR3 in DNA: TGCAGCGCCCGGACAGGACAATCCTACGAGCAGTACTTC. It encodes CSARTGQSYEQYF.

This chain connects TRBV27 to TRBJ1-6, with 7 bases identical to TRBD1. The ends lost 5 bases at V and 0 bases at J; junction bases unmatched: 10. The CDR3 loop spans 18 amino acids. Germline assignment: CDR1 MNHEY and CDR2 SMNVEV (reference sequence). The CDR3 DNA is TGTGCCAGCAGTCGAGCCCCGACAGGGAGCTCCTATAATTCACCCCTCCACTTT. Translating it yields CASSRAPTGSSYNSPLHF.